A selection of T cell receptor beta chains follows, all from one sample in a study of response to subunit inactivated influenza vaccine. Via MiXCR, TCRdb re-called the RT-PCR reads, giving one row per CDR3 protein. This sample carries about 780,000 distinct CDR3 sequences, less than 20% of them seen once, and the ten largest clones take about a tenth. The source was PBMCs from blood, collected roughly 5 days after vaccination. Receptor source: a man between 50 and 59 years old who received an inactivated influenza vaccine. Each CDR3 is given with its conserved first and last residue. The D gene is left open where the match is weak. Part of the rows lack a size; the others show once, few, many or a class for expanded clones.

TRBJ1-6 | NA | NA | TRBV6-2/TRBV6-3 | TGTGCCAGCAGTTCCGGGACCGGGGGTTCACCCCTCCACTTT | CASSSGTGGSPLHF
TRBJ2-2 | NA | NA | TRBV7-9 | TGTGCCAGCAGCTTACGGAAGACCGGGGAGCTGTTTTTT | CASSLRKTGELFF
TRBJ2-1 | TRBD2 | NA | TRBV15 | TGTGCCACCAGCAGGGGAACTAGCGGGGGAACCTACAATGAGCAGTTCTTC | CATSRGTSGGTYNEQFF
TRBJ2-2 | TRBD1 | NA | TRBV4-1 | TGCGCCAGCAGCCTACCCGGACAGGAGTACACCGGGGAGCTGTTTTTT | CASSLPGQEYTGELFF
TRBJ2-7 | NA | NA | TRBV12-3/TRBV12-4 | TGTGCCAGCAGTGGCCCCCGGGGCTCCTACGAGCAGTACTTC | CASSGPRGSYEQYF
TRBJ2-5 | TRBD1 | NA | TRBV20-1 | TGCAGTGCTAGAGAGGACAGGGGAGGAGAGACCCAGTACTTC | CSAREDRGGETQYF
TRBJ2-3 | NA | few | TRBV4-3 | TGCGCCAGCAGCCAGCCCCCGGGGCATGGGGCAGATACGCAGTATTTT | CASSQPPGHGADTQYF
TRBJ2-5 | NA | NA | TRBV20-1 | TGCAGTGCTCTCCCTTCGGAAGAGACCCAGTACTTC | CSALPSEETQYF
TRBJ2-7 | TRBD2 | few | TRBV7-2 | TGTGCCAGCAGCCCCTCTAGCGGGAGGGGCTACGAGCAGTACTTC | CASSPSSGRGYEQYF
TRBJ2-7 | NA | few | TRBV6-2/TRBV6-3 | TGTGCCAGCTGTGAGCCTGGGGGGTACGAGCAGTACTTC | CASCEPGGYEQYF
TRBJ2-2 | TRBD2 | NA | TRBV7-7 | TGTGCTAGCAGCCCCCTGATGGTAGCGGGGGCCACCGGGGAGCTGTTTTTT | CASSPLMVAGATGELFF
TRBJ1-2 | NA | NA | TRBV29-1 | TGCAGCGTTGAAGATGGGAACCATGGCTACACCTTC | CSVEDGNHGYTF
TRBJ2-2 | NA | NA | TRBV4-1 | TGCGCCAGCAGCCAACTCCAGGGATTCGGGGAGCTGTTTTTT | CASSQLQGFGELFF
TRBJ2-2 | TRBD1 | NA | TRBV7-7 | TGTGCCAGCAGCCGATCCGGGACAGGGGGCACCGGGGAGCTGTTTTTT | CASSRSGTGGTGELFF
TRBJ2-3 | NA | NA | TRBV11-2 | TGTGCCAGCAGCCCAGGTTGGGCTAGAGATACGCAGTATTTT | CASSPGWARDTQYF
TRBJ2-3 | NA | many | TRBV12-3/TRBV12-4 | TGTGCCACCCGTGTGTTGGGTACAGATACGCAGTATTTT | CATRVLGTDTQYF
TRBJ2-7 | NA | NA | TRBV15 | TGTGCCACCAGCAGCCCCATGGGCTACGAGCAGTACTTC | CATSSPMGYEQYF
TRBJ2-7 | TRBD1 | few | TRBV7-2 | TGTGCCAGCAGTCCCGGACAGGGGGCGACCGTCCTGCGTGGGCAGTACTTC | CASSPGQGATVLRGQYF
TRBJ2-7 | TRBD1 | few | TRBV6-1 | TGTGCCAGCAGCTTCGGCAGACAGGGATCCTACGAGCAGTACTTC | CASSFGRQGSYEQYF
TRBJ2-5 | TRBD2 | few | TRBV10-3 | TGTGCCATCAGCCCTAGCGGGAGTGAGGAGACCCAGTACTTC | CAISPSGSEETQYF
TRBJ2-7 | NA | few | TRBV9 | TGTGCCAGCAGCGTTAAGGACAAGTCCTACGAGCAGTACTTC | CASSVKDKSYEQYF
TRBJ2-1 | NA | few | TRBV20-1 | TGCAGTGCTCGTCGGGAAGGTGAGCAGTTCTTC | CSARREGEQFF
TRBJ2-5 | NA | few | TRBV9 | TGTGCCAGCAGCACAAGCCGGGACACAACCCAAGAGACCCAGTACTTC | CASSTSRDTTQETQYF
TRBJ1-1 | NA | many | TRBV7-6 | TGTGCCAGCAGCTTAGCAGGCGCTGAAGCTTTCTTT | CASSLAGAEAFF
TRBJ2-7 | NA | NA | TRBV15 | TGTGCCACCAGCAGAGATCTGGTCATCTACTACGAGCAGTACTTC | CATSRDLVIYYEQYF
TRBJ2-1 | NA | NA | TRBV5-1 | TGCGCCAGCAGCTTGTACTCAGGCACCGAGCAGTTCTTC | CASSLYSGTEQFF
TRBJ2-7 | NA | many | TRBV12-3/TRBV12-4 | TGTGCCAGCAAGAAGGGGGACGCCTCCTACGAGCAGTACTTC | CASKKGDASYEQYF
TRBJ2-7 | NA | NA | TRBV10-3 | TGTGCCATCAGTGAGTTGGCGGCGGCCTACGAGCAGTACTTC | CAISELAAAYEQYF
TRBJ2-1 | NA | once | TRBV7-2 | TGTGCCAGCAGCTTAGGACCAGAGATCCATGAGCAGTTCTTC | CASSLGPEIHEQFF
TRBJ2-5 | TRBD2 | few | TRBV28 | TGTGCCAGCAGTTTAATCGTTCTAGCGGAAGAGACCCAGTACTTC | CASSLIVLAEETQYF
TRBJ2-3 | NA | many | TRBV9 | TGTGCCAGCAGCGTAGCGGGACAAGACCTTCCTGGTACGCAGTATTTT | CASSVAGQDLPGTQYF
TRBJ2-1 | TRBD2 | NA | TRBV18 | TGTGCCAGCTCCCCCCGTCGGAGCGGGGGGGCGGGTGAGCAGTTCTTC | CASSPRRSGGAGEQFF
TRBJ2-3 | TRBD2 | NA | TRBV11-3 | TGTGCCAGCAGCTCTTACCGTTGGGGCGGGGGGACGCGTCATGGCACAGATACGCAGTATTTT | CASSSYRWGGGTRHGTDTQYF
TRBJ2-7 | NA | few | TRBV12-3/TRBV12-4 | TGTGCCAGCAGCCGAGCCCCGACCTCCGAGCAGTACTTC | CASSRAPTSEQYF
TRBJ1-2 | NA | NA | TRBV12-3/TRBV12-4 | TGTGCCAGCAGTCCCGTCCGCTATGGCTACACCTTC | CASSPVRYGYTF
TRBJ2-2 | NA | few | TRBV4-3 | TGCGCCAGCAGCCCTCAAACAGGGACCACCGGGGAGCTGTTTTTT | CASSPQTGTTGELFF
TRBJ2-1 | NA | few | TRBV15 | TGTGCCACCAGCAGAGATAGCTCCTCCTACAATGAGCAGTTCTTC | CATSRDSSSYNEQFF
TRBJ2-3 | NA | few | TRBV19 | TGTGCCAGTAGCCCGACAGGGAGGACAGATACGCAGTATTTT | CASSPTGRTDTQYF
TRBJ2-3 | NA | NA | TRBV7-6 | TGTGCCAGCAGCTTAGCGTTCACAGATACGCAGTATTTT | CASSLAFTDTQYF
TRBJ2-1 | NA | few | TRBV25-1 | TGTGCCAGCAGTCGATTTAGCAACAATGAGCAGTTCTTC | CASSRFSNNEQFF
TRBJ2-1 | NA | NA | TRBV20-1 | TGCAGTGCTAGAGATGAACAAAGCTCCTACAATGAGCAGTTCTTC | CSARDEQSSYNEQFF
TRBJ2-7 | NA | NA | TRBV7-8 | TGTGCCAGCAGCCGAATACAGGGCTCGCGGAACGAGCAGTACTTC | CASSRIQGSRNEQYF
TRBJ2-7 | NA | NA | TRBV4-1 | TGCGCCAGCAGCCAAGGCAGGGGGGGAAGCTCCTACGAGCAGTACTTC | CASSQGRGGSSYEQYF
TRBJ2-5 | NA | few | TRBV6-5 | TGTGCCAGCAGTGATTCCGGAAGGGGCCAGTACTTC | CASSDSGRGQYF
TRBJ1-1 | NA | few | TRBV5-1 | TGCGCCAGCAGCTTGATGGCGGGACCTATGAACACTGAAGCTTTCTTT | CASSLMAGPMNTEAFF
TRBJ1-1 | NA | many | TRBV5-1 | TGCGCCAGCAGCCCCCGGACAGCGAACACTGAAGCTTTCTTT | CASSPRTANTEAFF
TRBJ2-3 | NA | many | TRBV20-1 | TGCAGTGCCCGGGACCCCCGTGGGACAGATACGCAGTATTTT | CSARDPRGTDTQYF
TRBJ2-1 | NA | few | TRBV5-1 | TGCGCCAGCAGAAAAGAGGGGTTCCCCTACAATGAGCAGTTCTTC | CASRKEGFPYNEQFF
TRBJ2-3 | TRBD2 | NA | TRBV28 | TGTGCCAGCAGTCCCTCCGCGGGAGCCGGGCAGGCAGATACGCAGTATTTT | CASSPSAGAGQADTQYF
TRBJ2-3 | NA | NA | TRBV19 | TGTGCCAGTAGTATAAAAGGGCCAGATACGCAGTATTTT | CASSIKGPDTQYF